The text below deals with one TCR beta chain. Clones were sequenced by immunoSEQ multiplex PCR, and TCRdb holds only the in-frame ones, with some missing. The sample comprises around 120,000 clones, 90% of which are singletons, and 1.5% to 2% rests with the top ten. Per germline, CDR1 SGHNT and CDR2 YENEEA. This CDR3 spans 13 amino acids. V lost 5 bases to trimming and J lost 0 bases, with 8 bases between them. The data originate from a study of blood T cell repertoires in COVID-19. Across the whole study: The United States, Italy and Spain provided the acute and convalescent COVID-19 samples. PBMCs, B-cell-depleted T cells, or T cells were the source of the cDNA or gDNA that made up the material.

The chain combines TRBV11-3 with TRBJ2-7; a weak D match, TRBD2 (5 bases). Specimen: peripheral blood. The origin of this receptor is a human donor with active COVID-19. The donor label of this sample is uncertain. The CDR3 reads CASSQTSSYEQYF. Written as DNA, the CDR3 is TGTGCCAGCAGCCAAACTAGCTCCTACGAGCAGTACTTC.